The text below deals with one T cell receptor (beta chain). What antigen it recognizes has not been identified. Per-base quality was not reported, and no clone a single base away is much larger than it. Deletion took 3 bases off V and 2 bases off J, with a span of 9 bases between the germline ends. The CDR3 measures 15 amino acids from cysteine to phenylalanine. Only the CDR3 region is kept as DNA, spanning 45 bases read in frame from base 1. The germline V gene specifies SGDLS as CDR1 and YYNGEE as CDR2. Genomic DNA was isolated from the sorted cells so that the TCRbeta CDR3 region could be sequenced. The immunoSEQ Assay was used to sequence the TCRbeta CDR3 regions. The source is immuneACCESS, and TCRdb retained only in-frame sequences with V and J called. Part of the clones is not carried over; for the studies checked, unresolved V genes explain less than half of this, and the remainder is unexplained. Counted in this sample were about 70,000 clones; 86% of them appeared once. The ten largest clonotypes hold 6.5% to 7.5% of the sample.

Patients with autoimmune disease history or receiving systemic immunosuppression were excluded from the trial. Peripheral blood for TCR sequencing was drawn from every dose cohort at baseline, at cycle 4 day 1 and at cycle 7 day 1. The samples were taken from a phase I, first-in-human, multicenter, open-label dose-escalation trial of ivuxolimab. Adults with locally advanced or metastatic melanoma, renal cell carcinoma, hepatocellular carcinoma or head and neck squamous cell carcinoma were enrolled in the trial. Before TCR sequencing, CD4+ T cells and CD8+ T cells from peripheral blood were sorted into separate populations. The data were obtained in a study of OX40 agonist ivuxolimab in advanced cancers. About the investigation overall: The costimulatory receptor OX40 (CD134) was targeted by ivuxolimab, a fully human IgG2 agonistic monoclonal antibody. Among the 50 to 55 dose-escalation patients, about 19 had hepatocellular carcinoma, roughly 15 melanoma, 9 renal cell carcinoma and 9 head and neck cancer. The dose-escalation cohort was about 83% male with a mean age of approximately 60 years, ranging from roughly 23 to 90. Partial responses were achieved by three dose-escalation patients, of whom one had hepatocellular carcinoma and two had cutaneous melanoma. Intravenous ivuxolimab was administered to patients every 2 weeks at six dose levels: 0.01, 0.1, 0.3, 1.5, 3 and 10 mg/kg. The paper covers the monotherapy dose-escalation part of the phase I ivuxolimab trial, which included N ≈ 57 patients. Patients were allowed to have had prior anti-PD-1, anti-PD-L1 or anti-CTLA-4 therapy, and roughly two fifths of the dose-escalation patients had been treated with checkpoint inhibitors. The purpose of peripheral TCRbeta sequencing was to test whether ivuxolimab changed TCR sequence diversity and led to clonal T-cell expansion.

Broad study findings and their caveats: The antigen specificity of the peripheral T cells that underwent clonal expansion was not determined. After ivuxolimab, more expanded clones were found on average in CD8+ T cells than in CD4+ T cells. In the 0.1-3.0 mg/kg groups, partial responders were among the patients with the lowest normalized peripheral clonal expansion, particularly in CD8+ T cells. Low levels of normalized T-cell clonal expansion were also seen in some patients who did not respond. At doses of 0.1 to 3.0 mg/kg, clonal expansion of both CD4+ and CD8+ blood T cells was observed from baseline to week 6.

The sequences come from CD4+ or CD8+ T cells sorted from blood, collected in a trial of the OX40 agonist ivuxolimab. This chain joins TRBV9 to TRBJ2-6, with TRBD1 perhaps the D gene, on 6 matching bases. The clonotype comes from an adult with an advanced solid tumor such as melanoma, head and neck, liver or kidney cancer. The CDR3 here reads CASSATGTGANVLTF. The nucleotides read TGTGCCAGCAGCGCAACAGGGACTGGGGCCAACGTCCTGACTTTC.